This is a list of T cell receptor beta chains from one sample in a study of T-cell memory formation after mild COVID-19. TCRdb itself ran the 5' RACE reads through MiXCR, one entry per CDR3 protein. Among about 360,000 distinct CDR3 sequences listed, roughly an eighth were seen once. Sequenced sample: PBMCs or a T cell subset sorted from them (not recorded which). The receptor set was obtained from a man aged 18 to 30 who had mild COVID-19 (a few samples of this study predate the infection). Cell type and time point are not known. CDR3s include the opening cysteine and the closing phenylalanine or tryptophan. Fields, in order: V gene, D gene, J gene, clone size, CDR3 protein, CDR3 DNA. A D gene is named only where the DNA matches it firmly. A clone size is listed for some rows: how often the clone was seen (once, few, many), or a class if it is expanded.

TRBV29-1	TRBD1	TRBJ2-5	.	CSVVTGASQETQYF	TGCAGCGTTGTAACAGGGGCCTCTCAAGAGACCCAGTACTTC
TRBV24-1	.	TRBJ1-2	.	CATSLSGGEGGYTF	TGTGCCACCAGTCTGTCCGGGGGCGAGGGCGGCTACACCTTC
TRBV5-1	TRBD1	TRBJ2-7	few	CASSLVPETGSSEQYF	TGCGCCAGCAGCTTGGTCCCGGAGACAGGGTCCTCCGAGCAGTACTTC
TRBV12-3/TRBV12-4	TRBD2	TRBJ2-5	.	CASAGLAVLQETQYF	TGTGCCAGCGCGGGACTAGCGGTTCTCCAAGAGACCCAGTACTTC
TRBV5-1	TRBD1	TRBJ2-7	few	CASSSPGQGNDEQYF	TGCGCCAGCAGCTCCCCGGGACAGGGCAACGACGAGCAGTACTTC
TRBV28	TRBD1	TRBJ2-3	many	CASSLRTGFTDTQYF	TGTGCCAGCAGTTTAAGGACAGGATTCACAGATACGCAGTATTTT
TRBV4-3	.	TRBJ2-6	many	CASSQESASGANVLTF	TGCGCCAGCAGCCAAGAGTCCGCCTCTGGGGCCAACGTCCTGACTTTC
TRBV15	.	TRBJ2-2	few	CATSLSGVTGELFF	TGTGCCACCAGCCTGTCCGGGGTCACCGGGGAGCTGTTTTTT
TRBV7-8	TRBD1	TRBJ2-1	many	CASSPNRDRGQFF	TGTGCCAGCAGCCCAAATAGGGACAGAGGGCAGTTCTTC
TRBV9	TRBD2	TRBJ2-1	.	CASSPTPMGGSEQFF	TGTGCCAGCAGCCCTACACCGATGGGGGGGAGCGAGCAGTTCTTC
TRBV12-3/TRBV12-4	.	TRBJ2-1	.	CASISWANEQFF	TGTGCCAGCATCTCGTGGGCGAATGAGCAGTTCTTC
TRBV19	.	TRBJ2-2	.	CASSIPLRLDTTNTGELFF	TGTGCCAGTAGTATCCCGCTCCGTCTTGATACAACGAACACCGGGGAGCTGTTTTTT
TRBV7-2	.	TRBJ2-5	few	CASSLVVNEEGETQYF	TGTGCCAGCAGCTTAGTGGTCAACGAGGAAGGGGAGACCCAGTACTTC
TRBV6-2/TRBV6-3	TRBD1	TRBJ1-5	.	CASTGQGGGSNQPQHF	TGTGCCAGCACGGGACAGGGAGGTGGGAGCAATCAGCCCCAGCATTTT
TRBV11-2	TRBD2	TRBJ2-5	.	CASSLGLAGGPALETQYF	TGTGCCAGCAGCTTGGGACTAGCGGGGGGGCCCGCCCTGGAGACCCAGTACTTC
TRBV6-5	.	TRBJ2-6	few	CATRPLRDSGANVLTF	TGTGCCACCCGGCCTCTTCGGGACTCTGGGGCCAACGTCCTGACTTTC